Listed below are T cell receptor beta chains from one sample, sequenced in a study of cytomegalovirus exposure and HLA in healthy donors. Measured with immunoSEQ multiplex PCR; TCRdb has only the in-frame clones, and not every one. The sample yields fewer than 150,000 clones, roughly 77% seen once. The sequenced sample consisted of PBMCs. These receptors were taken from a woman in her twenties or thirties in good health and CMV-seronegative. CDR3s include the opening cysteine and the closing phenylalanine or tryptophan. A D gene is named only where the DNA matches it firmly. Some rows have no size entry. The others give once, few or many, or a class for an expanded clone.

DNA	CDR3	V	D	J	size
TGCGCCAGCAGCTTGGGACTAGCGGGAGGGCCGGGGACCCAGTACTTC	CASSLGLAGGPGTQYF	TRBV5-1	TRBD2	TRBJ2-5	NA
TGTGCCAGTAAGGGACAGCCGAACACCGGGGAGCTGTTTTTT	CASKGQPNTGELFF	TRBV6-6	TRBD1	TRBJ2-2	once
TGTGCCAGCAGCGTAGGGGGGGGAGCGAACACCGGGGAGCTGTTTTTT	CASSVGGGANTGELFF	TRBV9	TRBD2	TRBJ2-2	NA
TGTGCCAGCACGGTGGCAGGGGCGGGGGGTAACTATGGCTACACCTTC	CASTVAGAGGNYGYTF	TRBV28	NA	TRBJ1-2	NA
TGTGCCAGTAGTAGCCAGGCTACACAAGAGACCCAGTACTTC	CASSSQATQETQYF	TRBV19	NA	TRBJ2-5	NA
TGTGCCAGCAGCCCGGGAGGGTGGAAGGCCCACTACGAGCAGTACTTC	CASSPGGWKAHYEQYF	TRBV14	TRBD2	TRBJ2-7	NA
TGCAGCGTCATCCCCGCGGGTATCGAGACCCAGTACTTC	CSVIPAGIETQYF	TRBV29-1	NA	TRBJ2-5	NA
TGTGCCAGCAAACTTACGACAGCTAACTATGGCTACACCTTC	CASKLTTANYGYTF	TRBV28	NA	TRBJ1-2	NA
TGTGCCAGCAGCTTATCGCGAAATCAGCCCCAGCATTTT	CASSLSRNQPQHF	TRBV11-2	NA	TRBJ1-5	NA
TGTGCCAGTAGTATAGGCTCGGGGGGGCTGAATGAGCAGTTCTTC	CASSIGSGGLNEQFF	TRBV19	TRBD2	TRBJ2-1	NA
TGTGCCAGCTCACTGGGCCCGACAGGCTCGGGTCGGAGCTACACCTTC	CASSLGPTGSGRSYTF	TRBV18	NA	TRBJ1-2	NA